This entry concerns a single T cell receptor (beta chain). The CDR3 sequence is 14 residues long. Germline CDR1 SGHDN, CDR2 FVKESK. V was pared by 3 bases and J by 6 bases, with 13 bases between. TCRdb's table, derived via immunoSEQ multiplex PCR, lists solely in-frame clones and lacks some. The table has 70,000 to 75,000 clones, approximately 80% seen once. The data belong to a study of PD-L1 blockade in urothelial cancer. Study in general: Blood underwent analysis 3 weeks (second dose) and 6 weeks after treatment began.

The TCR comes from a man aged 70-80 years with urothelial cancer. The sample here was PBMCs, taken around atezolizumab (anti-PD-L1) treatment. V is TRBV14 and J is TRBJ2-3; no definite D call. The CDR3 DNA reads as TGTGCCAGCAGCCAGGGTAGCTATAGGGATACGCAGTATTTT. Encoded protein: CASSQGSYRDTQYF.